This T cell receptor (beta chain) was profiled in a study of blood T cell repertoires in COVID-19. For the study at large: Whether acute or convalescent, the COVID-19 samples came from the United States, Italy and Spain. T cells, B-cell-depleted T cells, or PBMCs supplied cDNA or gDNA.

As processed by the authors: Reference gene primer amplification in the assay estimated nucleated cell counts. Data came from immunoSEQ multiplex PCR; TCRdb stores just in-frame clones and leaves some out. V and J calls and clone size come straight from that table; D and trimming were deduced from the DNA. This table has fewer than 500,000 clones, roughly 90% appearing once. V gave up 5 bases and J gave up 4 bases, with 14 bases separating them. Germline-derived CDR1 and CDR2 are SGHNT and YYREEE (reference sequence). The length of the CDR3 is 14 residues. Seattle's cohort entered during active infection and was followed longitudinally.

This sequence joins TRBV5-4 and TRBJ2-3, with D perhaps TRBD1 (5 bases). The specimen was peripheral blood. The TCR sequence derives from a man between 18 and 35 years old with COVID-19, enrolled during active disease. CDR3 in amino acids: CASRSDKTSDTQYF. The DNA for the CDR3 is TGTGCCAGCAGGTCGGACAAAACATCAGATACGCAGTATTTT.